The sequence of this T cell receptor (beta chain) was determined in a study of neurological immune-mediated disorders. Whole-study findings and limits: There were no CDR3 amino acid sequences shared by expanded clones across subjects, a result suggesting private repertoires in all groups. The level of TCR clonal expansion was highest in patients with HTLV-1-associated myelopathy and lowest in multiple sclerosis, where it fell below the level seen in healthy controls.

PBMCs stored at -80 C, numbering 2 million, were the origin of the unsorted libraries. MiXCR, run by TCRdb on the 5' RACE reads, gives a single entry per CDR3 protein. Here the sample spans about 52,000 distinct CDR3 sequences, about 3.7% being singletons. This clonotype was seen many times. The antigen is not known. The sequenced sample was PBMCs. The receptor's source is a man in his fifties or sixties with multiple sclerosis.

The DNA for the CDR3 is TGCGCCAGCAGCTTGGAGGGATTACGCGAGCAGTACTTC. Amino acid sequence: CASSLEGLREQYF. The chain links TRBV5-1 to TRBJ2-7; D uncertain. V was trimmed by 0 bases and J by 6 bases, leaving 10 bases between them. The CDR3 has 13 amino acids. Germline CDR1 reads SGHRS; CDR2 reads YFSETQ.